This entry lists 10 T cell receptor beta chains sequenced from one sample in a study of monozygotic twins with inflammatory bowel disease. Each CDR3 protein gets one entry in TCRdb, which reprocessed the 5' RACE reads and gives no DNA. This table lists fewer than 150,000 distinct CDR3 sequences. Sequenced material: blood. All receptors derive from a human donor with ulcerative colitis or Crohn's disease, or a healthy co-twin of an affected twin (not recorded which).

This chain joins TRBV5-1 and TRBJ2-3; absent DNA, TCRdb's TRBD2 call cannot be checked. Germline lookup yields CDR1 SGHRS and CDR2 YFSETQ. The CDR3 is 17 residues long. The CDR3 region is CASSLGLAGFKSDTQYF.

V is TRBV3-1 and J is TRBJ2-1. The germline CDR1 and CDR2 sequences are LGHDT and YNNKEL (reference sequence). This CDR3 has 13 amino acids. The CDR3 here is CASSQDRRGQQFF.

The rearrangement joins TRBV4-3 to TRBJ1-1. This CDR3 spans 14 amino acids. Germline values: CDR1 LGHNA, CDR2 YSLEER. CDR3: CASSKGGLNTEAFF.

The V gene is TRBV20-1, the J gene TRBJ1-1; checking the TCRdb D call of TRBD1 is not possible without DNA. The germline V gene encodes CDR1 DFQATT and CDR2 SNEGSKA (reference sequence). The CDR3 has 13 residues. This CDR3 is CSAGQGADTEAFF.

The chain uses TRBV11-2 and TRBJ2-5; TCRdb picks TRBD1, but there is no DNA to check that call. CDR1 SGHAT and CDR2 FQNNGV come from the germline V gene. The CDR3 sequence is 14 residues long. CDR3 loop: CASSLAGAGETQYF.

V gene TRBV25-1 combines with J gene TRBJ2-2; as DNA is missing, the TRBD1 call by TCRdb cannot be tested. Germline V gene lookup returns CDR1 MGHDK and CDR2 SYGVNS. There are 15 residues in the CDR3. The CDR3 reads CASVRGTGETGELFF.

The J gene is TRBJ1-4, the V gene TRBV5-1. Germline V gene sequence: CDR1 SGHRS, CDR2 YFSETQ. The CDR3 sequence is 17 residues long. The CDR3 here is CASSLVPGVEMNEKLFF. Combining the CDR3 with reference TRBV5-1 and TRBJ1-4 gives the whole variable domain KAGVTQTPRYLIKTRGQQVTLSCSPISGHRSVSWYQQTPGQGLQFLFEYFSETQRNKGNFPGRFSGRQFSNSRSEMNVSTLELGDSALYLCASSLVPGVEMNEKLFFGSGTQLSVL.

The V and J genes are TRBV12-3 or TRBV12-4 and TRBJ1-6; TCRdb calls TRBD1, which cannot be checked without DNA. The CDR3 is 12 amino acids. CDR3 loop: CASSLSSSPLHF.

The rearrangement links TRBV9 to TRBJ2-5; the TCRdb call, TRBD1, lacks DNA for checking. Per the germline V gene, CDR1 is SGDLS and CDR2 is YYNGEE. This CDR3 has 15 residues. CDR3 protein: CASSRSNGGQETQYF.

V usage is TRBV27 and J usage is TRBJ2-5; TCRdb returns TRBD2, unconfirmable since there is no DNA. The CDR3 consists of 14 residues. In germline, CDR1 is MNHEY, CDR2 SMNVEV (reference sequence). CDR3: CASSTFSQQETQYF.